The rows below give T cell receptor beta chains drawn from one sample of a study of T cell responses to AZD1222 COVID-19 vaccine. Generated by immunoSEQ multiplex PCR, the TCRdb table keeps only in-frame clones and is missing some. The sample has 82,000 or so clones, roughly nine tenths seen once. Sequencing was performed on peripheral blood, taken on day 0 of AZD1222 vaccination. All receptors come from an adult in good health. Each CDR3 is given with its conserved first and last residue. Each record gives: clone size, D gene, J gene, V gene, CDR3 DNA, CDR3 protein. D genes are given only for firm matches. Expanded clones are given a class, and other clones once, few, many or no size at all.

once,TRBD1,TRBJ1-5,TRBV7-9,TGTGCCAGCAGCCAGGGGGGGGCTAGGCAGCCCCAGCATTTT,CASSQGGARQPQHF
NA,TRBD2,TRBJ2-5,TRBV7-8,TGTGCCAGCAGCTTAGCGGGGACTAGCGGGGAGCAGACCCAGTACTTC,CASSLAGTSGEQTQYF
NA,NA,TRBJ1-1,TRBV12-3/TRBV12-4,TGTGCCAGCAGTTTGGGAAACACTGAAGCTTTCTTT,CASSLGNTEAFF
NA,TRBD1,TRBJ1-4,TRBV11-2,TGTGCCAGCAGCGGGAGGACAGGGTATAATGAAAAACTGTTTTTT,CASSGRTGYNEKLFF
NA,TRBD1,TRBJ2-7,TRBV19,TGTGCCAGTAGTCCTTGGGACAGGCGCTACTCCTACGAGCAGTACTTC,CASSPWDRRYSYEQYF
once,NA,TRBJ2-3,TRBV18,TGTGCCAGCTCACCACCGGGTCGGGGCACAGATACGCAGTATTTT,CASSPPGRGTDTQYF
NA,NA,TRBJ1-1,TRBV6-5,TGTGCCAGCACGAGAGGGAGGGACACTGAAGCTTTCTTT,CASTRGRDTEAFF
NA,TRBD2,TRBJ2-3,TRBV19,TGTGCCAGTAGTTCCTGGGGGGGGACAGATACGCAGTATTTT,CASSSWGGTDTQYF
NA,TRBD1,TRBJ2-3,TRBV15,TGTGCCACCAGCGGCAACAGGGGGCAGGCAGATACGCAGTATTTT,CATSGNRGQADTQYF
NA,TRBD2,TRBJ2-1,TRBV6-1,TGTGCCAGCAGTGAAGCTGTTAGCGGGGGGCCCTACAATGAGCAGTTCTTC,CASSEAVSGGPYNEQFF
NA,NA,TRBJ2-1,TRBV27,TGTGCCTCAAGACCGGCCTACAATGAGCAGTTCTTC,CASRPAYNEQFF
NA,NA,TRBJ2-7,TRBV28,TGTGCCAGCAGTCTATCTACCTACGAGCAGTACTTC,CASSLSTYEQYF
NA,TRBD1,TRBJ2-5,TRBV5-1,TGCGCCAGCAGCACCTTGACAGGGACGCAAGAGACCCAGTACTTC,CASSTLTGTQETQYF
NA,NA,TRBJ2-3,TRBV19,TGTGCCAGTAGTACCCAGGGTAGCACAGATACGCAGTATTTT,CASSTQGSTDTQYF
NA,TRBD1,TRBJ1-2,TRBV5-5,TGTGCCAGCAGCTCAGAATACAGGGGAAACTATGGCTACACCTTC,CASSSEYRGNYGYTF
NA,NA,TRBJ2-5,TRBV19,TGTGCCAGTAGCCCGGGAAGGGACAACATTCAAGAGACCCAGTACTTC,CASSPGRDNIQETQYF
NA,NA,TRBJ1-4,TRBV4-1,TGCGCCAGCAGCCAAGATGGGACTGAAAAACTGTTTTTT,CASSQDGTEKLFF
once,NA,TRBJ2-3,TRBV3-1/TRBV3-2,TGTGCCAGCAGCCAAGATACAGGCTGGGCACCAGATACGCAGTATTTT,CASSQDTGWAPDTQYF
NA,TRBD1,TRBJ1-1,TRBV5-1,TGCGCCAGCAGCTTAACAGGGGACACTGAAGCTTTCTTT,CASSLTGDTEAFF